Here is one T cell receptor (beta chain) with its context. The antigen is unknown. The data were produced by immunoSEQ multiplex PCR, yet TCRdb's version contains in-frame clones alone and is incomplete. Of over 75,000 clones listed, around nine tenths are singletons. Time point described: cycle 4 day 1 (C4D1), after less than seven weeks of nivolumab. Each of the patients experienced relapse following autologous stem cell transplantation, and their brentuximab vedotin exposure differed. The best responses consisted of complete response, partial response or progressive disease. The entry originates in a study of PD-1 blockade in classical Hodgkin lymphoma. Study-level findings and limits: Newly diagnosed patients reportedly trailed healthy donors in baseline TCR diversity. TCR diversity rose significantly by C4D1 in CD4+ but not CD8+ cells. Nivolumab starters within 1 year of ASCT were excluded.

The CDR3 contains 15 residues. After removal of 4 bases from V and 5 bases from J, the junction contained 6 bases not matched to a gene. Germline CDR1 is SGHVS and CDR2 is FQNEAQ. The sequences come from peripheral blood mononuclear cells (PBMCs), collected before the fourth cycle of nivolumab. This chain uses TRBV7-8 with TRBJ2-1, with 9 positions matching TRBD2. This TCR derives from a human donor with classical Hodgkin lymphoma. The chain's CDR3 is CASSSLAGWDNEQFF. The CDR3 DNA reads as TGTGCCAGCAGCTCCCTAGCGGGGTGGGACAATGAGCAGTTCTTC.